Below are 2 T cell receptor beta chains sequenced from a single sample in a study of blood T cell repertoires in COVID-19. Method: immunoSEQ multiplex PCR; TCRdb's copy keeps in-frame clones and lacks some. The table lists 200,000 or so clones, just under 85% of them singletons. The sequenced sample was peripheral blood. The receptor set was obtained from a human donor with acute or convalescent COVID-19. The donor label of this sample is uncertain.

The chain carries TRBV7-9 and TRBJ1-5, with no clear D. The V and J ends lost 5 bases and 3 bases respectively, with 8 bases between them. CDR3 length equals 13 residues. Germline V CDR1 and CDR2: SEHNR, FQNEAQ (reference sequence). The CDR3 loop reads CASSGSFNQPQHF. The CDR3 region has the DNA TGTGCCAGCAGCGGGAGCTTCAATCAGCCCCAGCATTTT.

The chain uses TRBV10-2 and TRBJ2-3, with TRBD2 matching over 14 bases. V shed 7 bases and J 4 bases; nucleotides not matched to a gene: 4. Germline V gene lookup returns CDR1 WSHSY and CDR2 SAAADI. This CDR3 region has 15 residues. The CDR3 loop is CASTRLAGGSDTQYF. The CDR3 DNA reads TGCGCCAGCACCCGACTAGCGGGAGGGTCAGATACGCAGTATTTT.